This T cell receptor beta chain came from a study of shared T cell receptors in the human thymus. The CDR3 is 16 residues long. Germline V lookup: CDR1 LGHNA, CDR2 YNFKEQ. Trimming took 1 base from V and 3 from J, leaving 13 bases between them. This clone was seen once. TCRdb's copy holds only in-frame clones and misses some; the assay was immunoSEQ multiplex PCR. The table lists more than 550,000 clones, around 87% of them singletons. These data were also filed under a second study, of human thymus T cells. As reported in that work: Thymus tissue for the work was resected from patients undergoing corrective heart surgery. Apparent bias marked the V and J gene usage of thymic and blood repertoires. Related research found strongly overlapping thymic repertoires in unrelated individuals.

The TCR was taken from a boy younger than two with a congenital heart defect. Material: thymocytes. The chain joins TRBV4-2 to TRBJ2-1; D might be TRBD2 (5 bases). This CDR3 reads CASSQVRGSLYNEQFF. As DNA, the CDR3 is TGTGCCAGCAGCCAAGTCCGAGGGAGCCTCTACAATGAGCAGTTCTTC.